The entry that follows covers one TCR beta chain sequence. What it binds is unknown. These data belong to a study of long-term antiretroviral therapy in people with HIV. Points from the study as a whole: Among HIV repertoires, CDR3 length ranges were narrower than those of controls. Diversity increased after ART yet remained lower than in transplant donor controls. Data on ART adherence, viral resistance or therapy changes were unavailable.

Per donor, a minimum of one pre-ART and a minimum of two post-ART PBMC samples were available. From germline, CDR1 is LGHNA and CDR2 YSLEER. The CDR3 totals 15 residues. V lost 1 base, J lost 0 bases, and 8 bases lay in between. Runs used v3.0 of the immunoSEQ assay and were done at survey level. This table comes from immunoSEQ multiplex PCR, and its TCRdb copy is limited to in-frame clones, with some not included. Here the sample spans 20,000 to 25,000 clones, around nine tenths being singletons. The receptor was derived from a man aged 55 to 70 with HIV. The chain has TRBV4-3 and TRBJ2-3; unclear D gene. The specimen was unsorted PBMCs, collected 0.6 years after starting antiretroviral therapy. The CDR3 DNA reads TGCGCCAGCAGCCAAGTAATGCTGAGCACAGATACGCAGTATTTT. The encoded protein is CASSQVMLSTDTQYF.